This T cell receptor beta chain was observed in a study of early stage breast cancer tumors. Study overall: Among roughly twelve ER+/PR+/HER2- tumors, eight were ductal, four lobular. Study-wide results and limits: Unsorted bulk genomic DNA sequencing lacked pairing and functional marker data. Tumors had around 2.3-fold higher T cell density than normal breast. Tumor and normal breast were distinguished via blood comparison in about 90% of the 16 patients.

This clone has only a few counts. Its antigen is not identified. Some clones are missing from TCRdb's copy, which holds only in-frame ones; the method was immunoSEQ multiplex PCR. The profile covers tens of thousands of clones, with 75% to 85% appearing a single time and about 13% taken by the ten largest. V lost 5 bases to trimming and J lost 3 bases, with 14 bases between them. This CDR3 comprises 14 residues. The germline V gene has CDR1 GTSNPN and CDR2 SVGIG (reference sequence). The J gene is TRBJ1-5, the V gene TRBV30; TRBD1 might be the D (6 bases). This receptor was obtained from a person between 55 and 70 years old with breast cancer. The sequenced material came from blood. The CDR3 loop reads CAWQVQGNNQPQHF. The CDR3 DNA reads as TGTGCCTGGCAGGTTCAGGGGAACAATCAGCCCCAGCATTTT.